This TCR beta chain was documented in a study of T cell responses to AZD1222 COVID-19 vaccine. Overall study results and limits: Targeting of unmutated variant regions was reportedly seen in nearly half of spike-specific TCRs. Repertoire samples came only from after the peak T cell response. Only a handful of people who got AZD1222 tested seropositive at baseline.

Sequencing was performed with immunoSEQ multiplex PCR; in TCRdb, only in-frame clones are kept and a portion is missing. The data show under 200,000 clones, with approximately 90% seen just once and 1.5% held by the top ten. About this clone: Its antigen is unknown.

V lost 0 bases, J lost 3 bases, and 6 bases lay in between. The CDR3 is made up of 13 amino acids. Germline CDR1 LGHDT, CDR2 YNNKEL (reference sequence). The sample here was peripheral blood, taken on day 0 of AZD1222 vaccination. The chain carries TRBV3-1 (or the pseudogene TRBV3-2) and TRBJ2-7, with no clear D. The TCR was taken from an adult in good health. The CDR3 DNA is TGTGCCAGCAGCCAAGATCCAAGCTACGAGCAGTACTTC. It translates to CASSQDPSYEQYF.